These 3 T cell receptor beta chains share one sample of origin, sequenced in a study of shared clonotypes between healthy human individuals. Naivety among CD8 cells was defined by CD45RO negativity and positive CCR7 selection, thereby excluding terminally differentiated effector memory CD45RA+ cells. Method: immunoSEQ multiplex PCR; TCRdb's copy keeps in-frame clones and lacks some. The sample consists of 1.5 million to 2.5 million clones, about 95% of them appearing once. The sequenced material came from naive CD8+ T cells sorted from blood. The source is a man aged 18 to 29 in good health.

The chain uses TRBV5-6 and TRBJ1-1, with a tentative D call TRBD1 (6 bases). Per germline, CDR1 SGHDT and CDR2 YYEEEE. The ends were cut back, 6 bases at V and 4 bases at J, with 16 bases in the middle. This CDR3 has 14 residues. CDR3: CASNFLRGGTEAFF. The CDR3 DNA follows: TGTGCCAGCAACTTTTTGAGGGGGGGCACTGAAGCTTTCTTT.

The genes are TRBV6-5 and TRBJ1-2; D uncertain. The CDR3 loop spans 13 amino acids. Germline V CDR1 and CDR2: MNHEY, SVGAGI. Trimming removed 7 bases from V and 6 bases from J, with 15 bases in between. The CDR3 DNA follows: TGTGCCAGCAATGGGAACGCCCGGGATGGCTACACCTTC. Translation: CASNGNARDGYTF.

This chain connects TRBV2 to TRBJ2-7; D is ambiguous. V was pared by 6 bases and J by 2 bases, with 14 bases between. This CDR3 has 14 amino acids. Germline V gene sequence: CDR1 SNHLY, CDR2 FYNNEI. CDR3 nucleotide sequence: TGTGCCAGCAGAGCCTTTGGGTGGACCTACGAGCAGTACTTC. Its translation is CASRAFGWTYEQYF.